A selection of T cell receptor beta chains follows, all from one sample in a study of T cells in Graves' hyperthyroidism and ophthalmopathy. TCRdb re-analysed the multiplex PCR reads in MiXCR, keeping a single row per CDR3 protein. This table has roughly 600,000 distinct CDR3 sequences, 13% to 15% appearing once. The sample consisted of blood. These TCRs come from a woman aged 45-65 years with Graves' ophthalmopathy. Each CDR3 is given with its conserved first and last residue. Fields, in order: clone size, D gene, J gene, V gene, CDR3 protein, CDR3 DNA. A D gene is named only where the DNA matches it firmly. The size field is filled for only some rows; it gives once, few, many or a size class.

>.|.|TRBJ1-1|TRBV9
CASSATGTNTEAFF
TGTGCCAGCAGCGCGACAGGAACGAACACTGAAGCTTTCTTT
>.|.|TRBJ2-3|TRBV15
CATSPGTEADTQYF
TGTGCCACCAGCCCCGGGACCGAGGCTGATACGCAGTATTTT
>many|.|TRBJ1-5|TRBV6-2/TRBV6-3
CASSETGISNQPQHF
TGTGCCAGCAGCGAGACGGGGATTAGCAATCAGCCCCAGCATTTT
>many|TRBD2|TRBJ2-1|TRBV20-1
CSPSGNNEQFF
TGCAGTCCTAGCGGAAACAATGAGCAGTTCTTC
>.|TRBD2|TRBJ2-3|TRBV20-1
CSARLAGGPGGTDTQYF
TGCAGTGCTAGACTAGCGGGAGGGCCCGGCGGAACAGATACGCAGTATTTT
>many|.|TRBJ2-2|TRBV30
CAWSKNTGELFF
TGTGCCTGGAGTAAGAACACCGGGGAGCTGTTTTTT
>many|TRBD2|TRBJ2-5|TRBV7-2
CASSYGASGSQETQYF
TGTGCCAGCAGCTATGGCGCTAGCGGGTCTCAAGAGACCCAGTACTTC
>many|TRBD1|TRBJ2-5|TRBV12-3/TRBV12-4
CASSWTGGAQTQYF
TGTGCCAGCAGCTGGACAGGGGGCGCCCAGACCCAGTACTTC
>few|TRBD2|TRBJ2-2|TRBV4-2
CASSQDTSLAGPVGELFF
TGTGCCAGCAGCCAAGATACGAGCCTAGCGGGACCGGTCGGGGAGCTGTTTTTT
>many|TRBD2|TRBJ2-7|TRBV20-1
CSARFTSGAYEQYF
TGCAGTGCTAGGTTTACTAGCGGAGCCTACGAGCAGTACTTC
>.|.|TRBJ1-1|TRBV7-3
CASSPGAGHGITEAFF
TGTGCCAGCAGCCCAGGAGCAGGGCACGGGATCACTGAAGCTTTCTTT
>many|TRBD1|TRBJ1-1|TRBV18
CASSPLTQGARNTEAFF
TGTGCCAGCTCACCACTAACACAGGGGGCGCGGAACACTGAAGCTTTCTTT
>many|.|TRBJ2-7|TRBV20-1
CSARERVSGEQYF
TGCAGTGCTAGAGAGAGGGTCAGCGGGGAGCAGTACTTC
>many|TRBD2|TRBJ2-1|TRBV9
CASSVVSGAYNEQFF
TGTGCCAGCAGCGTAGTGAGCGGGGCGTACAATGAGCAGTTCTTC
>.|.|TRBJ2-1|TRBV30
CAWKGGPSSYNEQFF
TGTGCCTGGAAAGGGGGGCCTAGCTCCTACAATGAGCAGTTCTTC
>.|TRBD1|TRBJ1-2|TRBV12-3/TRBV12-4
CASKGDSNYGCTF
TGTGCCAGCAAGGGGGACAGCAACTATGGCTGCACCTTC
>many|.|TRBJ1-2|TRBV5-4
CASSSPAVGYGYTF
TGTGCCAGCAGCTCCCCCGCTGTAGGGTATGGCTACACCTTC
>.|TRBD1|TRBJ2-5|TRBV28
CASSSLQGGETQYF
TGTGCCAGCAGTTCCTTACAGGGGGGAGAGACCCAGTACTTC
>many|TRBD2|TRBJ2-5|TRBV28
CASSYLAGEDQETQYF
TGTGCCAGCAGTTACCTAGCGGGGGAGGATCAAGAGACCCAGTACTTC
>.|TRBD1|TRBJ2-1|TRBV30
CAWIYGTANNEQFF
TGTGCCTGGATTTACGGGACAGCAAACAATGAGCAGTTCTTC
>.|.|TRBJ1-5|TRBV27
CASSLLGGPGSQPQHF
TGTGCCAGCAGTTTATTAGGGGGGCCCGGGAGCCAGCCCCAGCATTTT
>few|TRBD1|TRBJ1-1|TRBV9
CASSVVSGGPATTEAFF
TGTGCCAGCAGCGTAGTATCAGGGGGCCCCGCCACCACTGAAGCTTTCTTT
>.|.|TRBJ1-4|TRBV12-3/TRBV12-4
CASSGRAGAEKLFF
TGTGCCAGCAGTGGGCGGGCAGGGGCTGAAAAACTGTTTTTT
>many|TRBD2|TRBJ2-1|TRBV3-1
CASSQVPGTSDYNEQFF
TGTGCCAGCAGCCAAGTTCCCGGGACTAGCGACTACAATGAGCAGTTCTTC
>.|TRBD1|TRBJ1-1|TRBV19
CASRGGAGGLRMNTEAFF
TGTGCCAGTAGGGGGGGGGCAGGGGGGTTGAGAATGAACACTGAAGCTTTCTTT
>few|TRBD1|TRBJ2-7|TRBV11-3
CATENRDRGSDEQYF
TGTGCCACCGAAAACCGGGACAGGGGATCTGACGAGCAGTACTTC
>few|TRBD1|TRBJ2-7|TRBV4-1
CASSARDSYEQYF
TGCGCCAGCAGCGCCCGGGACAGCTACGAGCAGTACTTC
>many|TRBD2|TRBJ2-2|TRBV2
CASSALAGGPLGGELFF
TGTGCCAGCAGTGCTCTAGCGGGAGGGCCGTTGGGCGGGGAGCTGTTTTTT
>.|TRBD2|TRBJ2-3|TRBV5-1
CASSLKAGGSDTQYF
TGCGCCAGCAGCTTGAAAGCGGGGGGGTCAGATACGCAGTATTTT
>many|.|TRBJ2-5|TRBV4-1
CASSQWVTIQETQYF
TGCGCCAGCAGCCAATGGGTTACAATCCAAGAGACCCAGTACTTC
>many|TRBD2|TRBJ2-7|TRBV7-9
CASSTRAGATYEQYF
TGTGCCAGCAGCACGCGAGCGGGAGCCACTTACGAGCAGTACTTC
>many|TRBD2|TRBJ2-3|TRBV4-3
CASSQGVGRTTDTQYF
TGCGCCAGCAGCCAAGGGGTCGGGAGGACCACAGATACGCAGTATTTT
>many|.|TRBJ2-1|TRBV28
CASRGRMLYNEQFF
TGTGCCAGCAGAGGAAGGATGCTCTACAATGAGCAGTTCTTC
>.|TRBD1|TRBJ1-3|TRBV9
CASSPAGQGYGNTIYF
TGTGCCAGCAGCCCAGCGGGACAGGGATATGGAAACACCATATATTTT
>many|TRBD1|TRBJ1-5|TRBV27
CASSPSGTANQPQHF
TGTGCCAGCAGTCCATCCGGGACAGCCAATCAGCCCCAGCATTTT
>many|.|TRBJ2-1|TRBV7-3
CASSLRGDPISHEQFF
TGTGCCAGCAGCTTAAGGGGGGATCCAATTTCCCATGAGCAGTTCTTC
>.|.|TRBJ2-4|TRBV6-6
CASSYLGSPGIQYF
TGTGCCAGCAGTTACTTGGGGAGCCCAGGCATTCAGTACTTC
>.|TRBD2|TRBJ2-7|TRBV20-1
CSARAGTSGEQYF
TGCAGTGCTAGAGCCGGGACTAGCGGCGAGCAGTACTTC
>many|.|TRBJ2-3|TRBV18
CASSPLTGTTDTQYF
TGTGCCAGCTCACCATTAACGGGGACCACAGATACGCAGTATTTT
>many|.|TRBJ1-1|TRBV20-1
CSAQTMNTEAFF
TGCAGTGCCCAGACTATGAACACTGAAGCTTTCTTT
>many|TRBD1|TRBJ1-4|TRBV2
CASSDRGLSEKLFF
TGTGCCAGCAGTGACAGGGGGCTGTCTGAAAAACTGTTTTTT
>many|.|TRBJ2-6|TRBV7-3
CASSLRGGVGRGANVLTF
TGTGCCAGCAGCTTAAGGGGCGGAGTGGGCCGGGGGGCCAACGTCCTGACTTTC
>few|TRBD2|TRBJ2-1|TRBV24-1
CATSDFVAGVQYNEQFF
TGTGCCACCAGTGATTTTGTAGCGGGAGTTCAATACAATGAGCAGTTCTTC
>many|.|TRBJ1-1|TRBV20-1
CSAKSPTGRNTEAFF
TGCAGTGCTAAGTCCCCTACAGGGAGGAACACTGAAGCTTTCTTT
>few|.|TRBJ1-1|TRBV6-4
CASSAVTPPEAFF
TGTGCCAGCAGTGCGGTTACGCCACCTGAAGCTTTCTTT
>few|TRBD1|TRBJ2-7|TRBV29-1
CSAKQGPTTEQYF
TGCAGCGCTAAACAGGGGCCAACTACCGAGCAGTACTTC
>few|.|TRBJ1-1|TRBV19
CASSILLLGTEAFF
TGTGCCAGTAGTATTCTCCTTTTGGGCACTGAAGCTTTCTTT
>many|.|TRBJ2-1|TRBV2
CASSVGNEQFF
TGTGCCAGCAGTGTGGGGAATGAGCAGTTCTTC
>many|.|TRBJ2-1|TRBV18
CASSPLPFYGRGEQFF
TGTGCCAGCTCACCATTACCCTTTTATGGGAGAGGTGAGCAGTTCTTC